Below, 13 T cell receptor beta chains from the same sample are listed, as sequenced in a study of blood T cells in healthy people across ages. Using a J-beta primer mix together with a sample-barcoded 5' primer, a second PCR was run for roughly 7 to 12 cycles. TCRdb re-derived calls from the 5' RACE reads in MiXCR, one entry per CDR3 protein. The table includes about 2 million distinct CDR3 sequences, about 49% detected once. The sequenced sample consisted of blood. These receptors all stem from a woman in her 40s in good health.

The V and J genes are TRBV13 and TRBJ1-2; a weak D match, TRBD1 (5 bases). Germline assignment: CDR1 PRHDT and CDR2 FYEKMQ (reference sequence). This CDR3 spans 14 amino acids. V lost 5 bases and J 8 bases, leaving 18 bases between the germline ends. The CDR3 nucleotides are TGTGCCAGCAGCCCATATCGAGGGGCGCGGGGCTACACCTTC. It is translated as CASSPYRGARGYTF.

This sequence joins TRBV18 and TRBJ2-3, with no clear D. The CDR3 covers 14 residues. Germline V gene sequence: CDR1 KGHSH, CDR2 LQKENI. The V and J ends lost 2 bases and 0 bases respectively, with 6 bases between them. The CDR3 sequence is CASSPWVSTDTQYF. The CDR3 DNA sequence: TGTGCCAGCTCACCATGGGTTAGCACAGATACGCAGTATTTT.

The genes are TRBV18 and TRBJ1-4, with 10 bases matching TRBD1. The germline V gene has CDR1 KGHSH and CDR2 LQKENI. CDR3 length: 14 amino acids. V lost 6 bases to trimming and J lost 8 bases; unmatched junction nucleotides: 6. The CDR3 nucleotides read TGTGCCAGCTCCCGACAGGGGGCGGACGAAAAACTGTTTTTT. Residues: CASSRQGADEKLFF.

V usage is TRBV4-2 and J usage is TRBJ2-6; TRBD1 aligns across 8 bases. This CDR3 region has 19 residues. Germline-derived CDR1 and CDR2 are LGHNA and YNFKEQ. V trimming: 5 bases; J trimming: 4 bases; junction bases outside the gene matches: 16. CDR3 sequence: CASSSQTGTGASGANVLTF. CDR3 in DNA: TGTGCCAGCAGCTCCCAGACCGGGACAGGCGCCTCCGGGGCCAACGTCCTGACTTTC.

This clonotype has at least ten counts. The rearrangement links TRBV9 to TRBJ2-5; tentative D call: TRBD1 (6 bases). V shed 0 bases and J shed 3 bases, with 9 bases lying between them. This CDR3 is 14 amino acids long. Germline CDR1 reads SGDLS; CDR2 reads YYNGEE. CDR3 in DNA: TGTGCCAGCAGCGTAGTAGGGGGAGAAGAGACCCAGTACTTC. Its translation is CASSVVGGEETQYF.

This clonotype occurred once. The chain combines TRBV4-3 with TRBJ2-3; D is unresolved. Looked up from germline, CDR1 is LGHNA and CDR2 is YSLEER. This CDR3 has 15 residues. Trimming removed 3 bases at V and 0 bases at J, with 10 bases between. The CDR3 coding sequence is TGCGCCAGCAGCCAGCTGACAACTAGCACAGATACGCAGTATTTT. It translates to CASSQLTTSTDTQYF.

The chain uses TRBV2 and TRBJ2-2, with 8 bases matching TRBD1. This CDR3 comprises 13 residues. Germline CDR1 is SNHLY and CDR2 is FYNNEI. Trimming at V came to 9 bases and at J to 6 bases, leaving 6 bases not matched to a gene. CDR3 region: CARTDRGAGELFF. For the CDR3, the DNA is TGTGCCAGAACCGACAGGGGCGCCGGGGAGCTGTTTTTT. Supplemented by reference TRBV2 and TRBJ2-2, the full variable domain reads EPEVTQTPSHQVTQMGQEVILRCVPISNHLYFYWYRQILGQKVEFLVSFYNNEISEKSEIFDDQFSVERPDGSNFTLKIRSTKLEDSAMYFCARTDRGAGELFFGEGSRLTVL.

The chain employs TRBV7-2 and TRBJ2-1; D call uncertain. The CDR3 has 11 residues. Trimming cost V 7 bases and J 7 bases, with 8 bases left between them. CDR1 SGHTA and CDR2 FQGNSA come from the germline V gene. The CDR3 DNA is TGTGCCAGCACCCTGTTTAATGAGCAGTTCTTC. Translating gives CASTLFNEQFF.

The CDR3 sequence: CAISESDRPGYEQYF. The CDR3 DNA is TGTGCCATCAGTGAGTCAGACCGCCCTGGGTACGAGCAGTACTTC. The chain combines TRBV10-3 with TRBJ2-7; D remains ambiguous. V gave up 0 bases and J gave up 4 bases, with 13 bases separating them. The CDR3 sequence is 15 residues long. The V gene's germline CDR1 is ENHRY and CDR2 SYGVKD.

J is TRBJ1-5 and V is TRBV27, with D tentatively TRBD1 (6 bases). Trimming took off 3 bases at V and 6 bases at J, with 21 bases between the two ends. The CDR3 runs to 17 residues. Germline V gene sequence: CDR1 MNHEY, CDR2 SMNVEV (reference sequence). CDR3 sequence reads: CASSFSPAGGRTQPQHF. As DNA, the CDR3 is TGTGCCAGCAGTTTCTCCCCCGCGGGGGGGCGAACTCAGCCCCAGCATTTT.

This clonotype was seen only a few times. The genes are TRBV7-9 and TRBJ2-1; TRBD1 might be the D (6 bases). Looked up from germline, CDR1 is SEHNR and CDR2 is FQNEAQ (reference sequence). V lost 4 bases to trimming and J lost 10 bases, with 14 bases between them. CDR3 length equals 13 residues. The CDR3 DNA follows: TGTGCCAGCAGCTCAAGGACAGCCCCAGAGCAGTTCTTC. Protein: CASSSRTAPEQFF.

A word on this clonotype: One end of the junction is discordant with germline, which a read error may explain. This rearrangement joins TRBV13 to TRBJ2-1; 11 bases line up with TRBD2. CDR1 and CDR2 (germline): PRHDT, FYEKMQ (reference sequence). The CDR3 is 16 amino acids. Written as DNA, the CDR3 is TGTGCCGGCAGCTCCCCGGGACTAGCGGTCCCCAATGAGCAGTTCTTC. Translation gives CAGSSPGLAVPNEQFF.

The genes are TRBV5-1 and TRBJ1-2; 7 bases align to TRBD1. Trimming cost V 4 bases and J 9 bases; bases outside gene matches: 15. From germline, CDR1 is SGHRS and CDR2 YFSETQ. This CDR3 contains 15 residues. The CDR3 here is CASSRPRDSFWSYTF. The DNA for the CDR3 is TGCGCCAGCAGCAGACCCCGGGACAGTTTTTGGAGCTACACCTTC.